The T cell receptor beta chain under discussion was sequenced for a study of cytomegalovirus exposure and HLA in healthy donors. The CDR3 is 14 amino acids. CDR1 and CDR2 (germline): KGHSH, LQKENI. V lost 2 bases to trimming and J lost 4 bases; unmatched junction nucleotides: 4. The PCR had 60 Vbeta and 13 Jbeta primers. This table comes from immunoSEQ multiplex PCR, and its TCRdb copy is limited to in-frame clones, with some not included. The table lists approximately 130,000 clones, about four fifths of them singletons, with less than 1.1% in the top ten. This rearrangement joins TRBV18 to TRBJ2-7; 8 nucleotides align to TRBD1. The clonotype originates from a male donor in good health and CMV-seronegative. The sequenced sample was PBMCs. CDR3 bases: TGTGCCAGCTCACCATCAACAGGGGGGTACGAGCAGTACTTC. Translating it yields CASSPSTGGYEQYF. The full variable domain, completed using reference TRBV18 and TRBJ2-7, is NAGVMQNPRHLVRRRGQEARLRCSPMKGHSHVYWYRQLPEEGLKFMVYLQKENIIDESGMPKERFSAEFPKEGPSILRIQQVVRGDSAAYFCASSPSTGGYEQYFGPGTRLTVT.